There are a few counts of the clone carrying this T cell receptor beta chain. The entry originates in a study of blood T cell repertoires in COVID-19. Across the study: The analysed material was cDNA or gDNA that came from T cells, B-cell-depleted T cells, or PBMCs.

During active infection, Seattle patients enrolled and were then monitored through disease. TCRdb's table, derived via immunoSEQ multiplex PCR, lists solely in-frame clones and lacks some. Altogether approximately 80,000 clones are present, 85% being singletons, with the ten largest covering 8.5% to 10%. The CDR3 sequence is 17 residues long. With V trimmed by 0 bases and J by 7 bases, 10 bases remained unmatched. The germline CDR1 and CDR2 sequences are SGDLS and YYNGEE. Sequencing was done on a sample of peripheral blood. V usage is TRBV9 and J usage is TRBJ2-1; the match to TRBD2 covers 10 bases. The receptor was derived from a man aged 50 to 60 with COVID-19, enrolled during active disease. The CDR3 DNA reads as TGTGCCAGCAGCGTAGGCGCTAGCGGGAGCCCATGGAATGAGCAGTTCTTC. Residues: CASSVGASGSPWNEQFF.